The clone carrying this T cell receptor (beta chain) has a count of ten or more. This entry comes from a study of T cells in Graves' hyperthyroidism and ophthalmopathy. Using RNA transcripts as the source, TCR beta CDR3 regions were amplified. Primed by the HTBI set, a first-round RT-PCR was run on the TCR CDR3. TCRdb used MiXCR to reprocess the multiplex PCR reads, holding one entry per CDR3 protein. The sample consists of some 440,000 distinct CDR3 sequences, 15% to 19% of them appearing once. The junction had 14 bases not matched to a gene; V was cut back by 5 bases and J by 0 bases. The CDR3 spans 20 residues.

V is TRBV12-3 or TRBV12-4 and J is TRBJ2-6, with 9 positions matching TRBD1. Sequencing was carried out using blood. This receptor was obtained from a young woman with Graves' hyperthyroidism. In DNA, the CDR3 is TGTGCCAGCAGTCCCGGGACAGGGTGGAGCCTTAGCTCTGGGGCCAACGTCCTGACTTTC. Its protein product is CASSPGTGWSLSSGANVLTF.